The 5 T cell receptor beta chains reported below all come from one sample, sequenced in a study of blood T cells in healthy people across ages. The use of a sample-barcoded 5' primer and a J-beta primer mix characterized a second PCR of roughly 7 to 11 cycles. TCRdb used MiXCR to reprocess the 5' RACE reads, holding one entry per CDR3 protein. The sample lists roughly 800,000 distinct CDR3 sequences; about 62% were seen once. Sequenced input: blood. The receptors originated from a man younger than 45 in good health.

The rearrangement joins TRBV29-1 to TRBJ1-4; 8 bases agree with TRBD1. The CDR3 is 15 residues long. Germline V CDR1 and CDR2: SQVTM, ANQGSEA. V shed 5 bases and J 13 bases; nucleotides not matched to a gene: 18. CDR3 sequence reads: CSVPPPGQANEGLFF. The DNA of the CDR3 is TGCAGCGTTCCCCCACCGGGACAGGCCAATGAAGGACTGTTTTTT.

This clonotype is a singleton in its sample. This chain links TRBV7-9 with TRBJ2-1; 13 bases match TRBD2. V was clipped by 2 bases and J by 8 bases; unmatched bases: 9. CDR3 size: 17 residues. Germline loops: CDR1 SEHNR, CDR2 FQNEAQ (reference sequence). CDR3 amino acids: CASSLTPGLAGVDEQFF. CDR3 DNA: TGTGCCAGCAGCTTAACACCAGGACTAGCGGGAGTGGATGAGCAGTTCTTC.

The rearrangement joins TRBV9 to TRBJ2-5, with 12 positions matching TRBD1. Germline V gene data show CDR1 as SGDLS and CDR2 as YYNGEE. Germline trimming cut 3 bases from V and 11 bases from J; bases unmatched to any gene: 11. This CDR3 has 15 amino acids. The CDR3 is CASSGAGTGGEAQYF. The CDR3, as DNA: TGTGCCAGCAGCGGAGCCGGGACAGGGGGCGAAGCGCAGTACTTC. The whole variable domain, filled in from reference TRBV9 and TRBJ2-5, reads DSGVTQTPKHLITATGQRVTLRCSPRSGDLSVYWYQQSLDQGLQFLIQYYNGEERAKGNILERFSAQQFPDLHSELNLSSLELGDSALYFCASSGAGTGGEAQYFGPGTRLLVL.

This clonotype appeared a few times. The chain has TRBV6-2 or TRBV6-3 and TRBJ2-7, with 11 nucleotides matching TRBD2. J lost 4 bases, V lost 8 bases, and 4 bases had no gene match. The CDR3 has 13 residues. Germline CDR1 reads MNHEY; CDR2 reads SVGEGT. The CDR3 sequence: CASQLAGDYEQYF. CDR3 nucleotides: TGTGCCAGCCAACTAGCGGGGGATTACGAGCAGTACTTC.

CDR3 coding DNA: TGTGCCAGCAGCTTAGGCGGGGACTACGAGCAGTACTTC. This sequence encodes CASSLGGDYEQYF. V is TRBV7-2 and J is TRBJ2-7, with a possible D match to TRBD2 (6 bases). CDR1 SGHTA and CDR2 FQGNSA come from the germline V gene. The V end lost 1 base, the J end lost 3 bases, and 7 bases lay between the germline ends. CDR3 length: 13 amino acids.